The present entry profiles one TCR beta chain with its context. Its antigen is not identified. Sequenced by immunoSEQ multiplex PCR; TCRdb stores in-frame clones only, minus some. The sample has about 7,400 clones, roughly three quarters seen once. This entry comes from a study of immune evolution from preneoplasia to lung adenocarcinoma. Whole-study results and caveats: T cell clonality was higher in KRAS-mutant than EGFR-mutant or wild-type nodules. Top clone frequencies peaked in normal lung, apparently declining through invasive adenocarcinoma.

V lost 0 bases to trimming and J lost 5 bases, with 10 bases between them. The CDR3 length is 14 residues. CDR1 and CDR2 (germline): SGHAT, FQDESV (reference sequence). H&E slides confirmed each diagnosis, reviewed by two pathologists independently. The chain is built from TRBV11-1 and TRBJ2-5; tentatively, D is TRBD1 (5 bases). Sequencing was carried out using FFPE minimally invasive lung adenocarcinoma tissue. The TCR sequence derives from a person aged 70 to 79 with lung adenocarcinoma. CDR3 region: CASSLAGRAETQYF. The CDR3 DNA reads TGTGCCAGCAGCTTAGCGGGCAGGGCGGAGACCCAGTACTTC.